A selection of T cell receptor beta chains follows, all from one sample in a study of T-cell memory formation after mild COVID-19. TCRdb reprocessed the 5' RACE reads with MiXCR, giving one entry per CDR3 protein. This table has 250,000 to 350,000 distinct CDR3 sequences, about 15% appearing once. Sample: PBMCs or a T cell subset sorted from them (not recorded which). These receptors originate from a man younger than 30 who had mild COVID-19 (a few samples of this study predate the infection). Cell type and time point are not known. Each CDR3 is given without its conserved first and last residue. Each record gives: J gene, clone size, V gene, D gene, CDR3 protein. D genes are given only for firm matches. A row's size may be missing; if present it is once, few, many or a size class.

TRBJ2-2,many,TRBV7-3,NA,ASRPSRGNTGELF
TRBJ1-2,NA,TRBV5-1,TRBD1,ASSSRDRDSYGYT
TRBJ1-1,many,TRBV6-2/TRBV6-3,NA,ASSSRILMNTEAF
TRBJ2-3,many,TRBV7-2,TRBD1,ASSSRTGRTDTQY
TRBJ2-3,NA,TRBV7-2,NA,ASSPGPVLADTQY
TRBJ1-2,NA,TRBV15,NA,ATTQDRNYGYT
TRBJ2-3,NA,TRBV9,NA,ASSVGNGATDTQY
TRBJ2-5,NA,TRBV3-1,TRBD2,ASGSLAETWVQETQY
TRBJ1-2,many,TRBV4-1,NA,ASSQANYGYT
TRBJ2-2,NA,TRBV10-3,NA,AISGRDPLTGELF
TRBJ2-2,NA,TRBV20-1,TRBD2,SAAGTSGFYTGELF
TRBJ2-5,many,TRBV7-2,NA,ASSPARSSETQY
TRBJ2-1,few,TRBV6-6,TRBD2,ASGGVYNEQF
TRBJ2-1,few,TRBV7-8,TRBD2,ASSLLAGGGADEQF
TRBJ1-2,few,TRBV6-1,NA,ASRFAEGNYGYT
TRBJ2-3,NA,TRBV3-1,TRBD2,ASSIGTSVGDTQY
TRBJ1-2,NA,TRBV12-3/TRBV12-4,NA,ASSPLGGSYGYT
TRBJ2-3,NA,TRBV5-1,NA,ASSTRTAGDTQY
TRBJ1-2,few,TRBV11-2,NA,ASSLEPWDYGYT
TRBJ2-1,many,TRBV19,NA,ASSIGTANEQF
TRBJ2-5,NA,TRBV5-1,NA,ASRGGPAETQY
TRBJ1-1,many,TRBV19,NA,ASSMGLNTEAF
TRBJ1-1,NA,TRBV2,TRBD1,ASSPQGGGTEAF
TRBJ2-2,few,TRBV4-3,NA,ASSQERVGRINTGELF
TRBJ1-5,NA,TRBV20-1,TRBD1,SASPGQGYVQPQH
TRBJ2-3,once,TRBV3-1,TRBD1,ASSQFLGQGAGDTQY
TRBJ2-5,NA,TRBV5-1,NA,ASSLAQGGGETQY
TRBJ2-1,NA,TRBV7-9,NA,ASSPDTRYNEQF
TRBJ2-1,few,TRBV3-1,NA,ASSQYRAANEQF
TRBJ2-1,NA,TRBV4-3,NA,ASSQDPAGSASSYNEQF
TRBJ1-5,many,TRBV7-9,NA,ASSFSLGQPQH
TRBJ2-2,few,TRBV11-2,NA,ASSIPTGASNTGELF
TRBJ1-4,few,TRBV5-1,NA,ASSIGRGRSDEKLF
TRBJ1-2,NA,TRBV5-1,NA,ASSGGDYGYT
TRBJ1-1,few,TRBV20-1,NA,SARLAGPNTEAF
TRBJ1-5,many,TRBV15,NA,ATSRVGGGRLASNQPQH
TRBJ1-5,few,TRBV6-1,NA,ASSANGGLGQPQH
TRBJ1-1,few,TRBV18,TRBD1,ASSPSQGARNTEAF
TRBJ1-1,few,TRBV7-6,NA,ASSLLGRNTEAF
TRBJ2-5,NA,TRBV5-1,TRBD1,ASSKGTGQETQY
TRBJ2-3,few,TRBV12-3/TRBV12-4,NA,ATKSGSSTDTQY
TRBJ2-3,few,TRBV5-1,TRBD1,ASSVGQGLADTQY
TRBJ1-2,NA,TRBV25-1,NA,ASSEVGPRAGYT
TRBJ2-5,few,TRBV29-1,NA,SVFRSVQETQY
TRBJ2-5,few,TRBV5-1,TRBD1,ASSWGGTGLQTQY